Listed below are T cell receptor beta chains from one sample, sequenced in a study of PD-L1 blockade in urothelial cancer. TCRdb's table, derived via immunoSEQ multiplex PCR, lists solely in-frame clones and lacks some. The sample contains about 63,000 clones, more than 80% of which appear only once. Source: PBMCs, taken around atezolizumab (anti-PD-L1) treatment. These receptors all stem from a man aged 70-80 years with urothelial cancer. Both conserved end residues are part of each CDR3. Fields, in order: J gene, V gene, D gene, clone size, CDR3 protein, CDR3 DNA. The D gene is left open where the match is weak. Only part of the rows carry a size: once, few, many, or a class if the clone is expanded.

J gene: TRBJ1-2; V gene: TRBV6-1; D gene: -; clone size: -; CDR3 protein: CASSEVVGGYTF; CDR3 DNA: TGTGCCAGCAGTGAGGTTGTCGGTGGCTACACCTTC
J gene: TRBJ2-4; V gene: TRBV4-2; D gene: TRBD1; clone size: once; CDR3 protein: CASSQDGGQRVIQYF; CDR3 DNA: TGTGCCAGCAGCCAAGATGGGGGACAGCGAGTCATTCAGTACTTC
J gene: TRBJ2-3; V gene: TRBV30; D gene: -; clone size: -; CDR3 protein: CAWNRGSVDTQYF; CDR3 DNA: TGTGCCTGGAATCGAGGGTCGGTAGATACGCAGTATTTT
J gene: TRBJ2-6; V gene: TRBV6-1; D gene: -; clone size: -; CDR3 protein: CASSEGWGRTSGANVLTF; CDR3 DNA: TGTGCCAGCAGTGAAGGTTGGGGCAGGACCTCTGGGGCCAACGTCCTGACTTTC
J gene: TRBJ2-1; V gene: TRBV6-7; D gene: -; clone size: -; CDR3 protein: CASSYSAEEVLGGPGEQFF; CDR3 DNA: TGTGCCAGCAGTTACTCCGCGGAAGAAGTTTTAGGAGGGCCGGGTGAGCAGTTCTTC
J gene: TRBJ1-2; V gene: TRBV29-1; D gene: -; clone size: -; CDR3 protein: CSVSAHDSYGYTF; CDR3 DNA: TGCAGCGTTTCCGCTCATGACAGTTATGGCTACACCTTC
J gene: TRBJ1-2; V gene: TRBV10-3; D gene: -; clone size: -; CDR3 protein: CAISGGDGYGYTF; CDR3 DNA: TGTGCCATCAGTGGGGGGGACGGCTATGGCTACACCTTC
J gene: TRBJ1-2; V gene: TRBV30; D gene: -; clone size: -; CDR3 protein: CAWSVLGQGRGYTF; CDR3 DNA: TGTGCCTGGAGTGTATTGGGCCAGGGAAGGGGCTACACCTTC
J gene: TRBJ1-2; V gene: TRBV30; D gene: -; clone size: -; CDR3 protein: CAWSVGSGVSGYTF; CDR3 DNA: TGTGCCTGGAGTGTAGGGTCAGGGGTCAGTGGCTACACCTTC
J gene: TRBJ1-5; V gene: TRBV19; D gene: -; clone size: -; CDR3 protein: CASSDTVDQPQHF; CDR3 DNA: TGTGCCAGTAGTGACACGGTGGATCAGCCCCAGCATTTT
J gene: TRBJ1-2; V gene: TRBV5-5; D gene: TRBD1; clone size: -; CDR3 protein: CASSPVLTGTGNYGYTF; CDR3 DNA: TGTGCCAGCAGCCCTGTCCTAACCGGGACAGGGAACTATGGCTACACCTTC
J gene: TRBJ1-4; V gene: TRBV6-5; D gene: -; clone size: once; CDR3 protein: CASSLRGREQEKLFF; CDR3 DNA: TGTGCCAGCAGCCTTCGGGGGCGGGAGCAAGAAAAACTGTTTTTT
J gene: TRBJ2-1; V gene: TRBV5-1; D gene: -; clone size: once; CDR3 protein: CASTLGGLKEQFF; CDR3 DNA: TGCGCCAGCACCCTTGGGGGCCTGAAGGAGCAGTTCTTC
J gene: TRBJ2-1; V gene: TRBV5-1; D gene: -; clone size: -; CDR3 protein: CASSYGGGSGNEQFF; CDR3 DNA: TGCGCCAGCAGCTACGGGGGAGGTAGCGGAAATGAGCAGTTCTTC
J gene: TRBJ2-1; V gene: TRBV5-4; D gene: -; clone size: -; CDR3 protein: CASSLEGDGRVRQFF; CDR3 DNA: TGTGCCAGCAGCTTGGAGGGGGATGGTAGGGTGCGGCAGTTCTTC
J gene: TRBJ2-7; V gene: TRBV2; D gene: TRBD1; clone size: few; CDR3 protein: CASSDRWDSSYEQYF; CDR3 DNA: TGTGCCAGCAGTGACCGTTGGGACAGTTCCTACGAGCAGTACTTC
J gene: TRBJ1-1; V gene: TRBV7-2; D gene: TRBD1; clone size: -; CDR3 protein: CASSLATGSITEAFF; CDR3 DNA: TGTGCCAGCAGCTTAGCGACAGGGAGTATCACTGAAGCTTTCTTT
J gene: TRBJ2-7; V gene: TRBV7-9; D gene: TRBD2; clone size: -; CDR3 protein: CASSLDGTSDEQYF; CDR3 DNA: TGTGCCAGCAGCTTAGATGGGACTAGCGACGAGCAGTACTTC
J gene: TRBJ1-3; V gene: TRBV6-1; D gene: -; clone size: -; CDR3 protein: CASSDLGLPGSGNTIYF; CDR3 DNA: TGTGCCAGCAGTGATCTGGGACTTCCTGGCTCTGGAAACACCATATATTTT
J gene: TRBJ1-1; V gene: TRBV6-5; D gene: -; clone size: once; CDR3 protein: CASRGGRDTEAFF; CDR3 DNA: TGTGCCAGCAGGGGGGGGCGGGACACTGAAGCTTTCTTT
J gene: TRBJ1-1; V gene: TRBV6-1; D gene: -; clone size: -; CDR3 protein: CASSVKQGMNTEAFF; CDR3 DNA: TGTGCCAGCAGTGTCAAACAGGGAATGAACACTGAAGCTTTCTTT
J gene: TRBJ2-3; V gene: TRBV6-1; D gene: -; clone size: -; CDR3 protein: CASSLFGGFTDTQYF; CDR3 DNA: TGTGCCAGCAGTTTATTCGGGGGATTCACAGATACGCAGTATTTT
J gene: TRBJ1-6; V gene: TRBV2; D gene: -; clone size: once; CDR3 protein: CASKGAAVSPLHF; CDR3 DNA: TGTGCCAGCAAGGGAGCCGCCGTTTCACCCCTCCACTTT
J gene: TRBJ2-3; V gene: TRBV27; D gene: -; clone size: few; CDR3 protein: CASSPRGITDTQYF; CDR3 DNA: TGTGCCAGCAGTCCCCGGGGTATCACAGATACGCAGTATTTT
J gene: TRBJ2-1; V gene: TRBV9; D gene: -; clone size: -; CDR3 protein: CASSSAGTVHRGEQFF; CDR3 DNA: TGTGCCAGCAGCTCCGCTGGTACCGTGCACCGGGGTGAGCAGTTCTTC
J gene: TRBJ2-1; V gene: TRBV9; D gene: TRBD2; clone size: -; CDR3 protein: CASSVGGLASYNEQFF; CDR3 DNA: TGTGCCAGCAGCGTAGGAGGACTAGCCTCGTACAATGAGCAGTTCTTC
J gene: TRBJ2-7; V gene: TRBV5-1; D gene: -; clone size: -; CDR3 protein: CASSPRVSTYEQYF; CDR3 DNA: TGCGCCAGCAGCCCCCGGGTGAGCACCTACGAGCAGTACTTC
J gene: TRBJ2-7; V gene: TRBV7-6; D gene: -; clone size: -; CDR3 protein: CASSLRAGYAYEQYF; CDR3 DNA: TGTGCCAGCAGCTTACGGGCAGGGTATGCCTACGAGCAGTACTTC
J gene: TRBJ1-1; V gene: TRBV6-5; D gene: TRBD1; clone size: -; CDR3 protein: CASRLDRYMTEAFF; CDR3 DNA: TGTGCCAGCAGACTGGACAGGTATATGACTGAAGCTTTCTTT
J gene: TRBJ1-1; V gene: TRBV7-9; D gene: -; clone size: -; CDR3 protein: CASSSQGWDTEAFF; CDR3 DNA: TGTGCCAGCAGCTCTCAGGGATGGGACACTGAAGCTTTCTTT
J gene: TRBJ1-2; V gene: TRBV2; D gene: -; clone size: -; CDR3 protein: CASKFGANYGYTF; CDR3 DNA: TGTGCCAGCAAGTTTGGGGCAAACTATGGCTACACCTTC
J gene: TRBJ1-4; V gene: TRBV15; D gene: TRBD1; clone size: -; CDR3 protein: CATNTGANEKLFF; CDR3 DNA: TGTGCCACCAATACAGGGGCTAATGAAAAACTGTTTTTT
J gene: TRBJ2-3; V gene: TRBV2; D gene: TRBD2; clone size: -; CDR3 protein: CASSQTSGYADTQYF; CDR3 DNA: TGTGCCAGCAGCCAGACTAGCGGGTATGCAGATACGCAGTATTTT
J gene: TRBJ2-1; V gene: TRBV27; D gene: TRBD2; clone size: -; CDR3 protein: CASSFGASGLNEQFF; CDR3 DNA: TGTGCCAGCAGTTTTGGCGCTAGCGGCCTCAATGAGCAGTTCTTC
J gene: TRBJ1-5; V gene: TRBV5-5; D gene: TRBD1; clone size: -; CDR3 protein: CASSLGGTGNQPQHF; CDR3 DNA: TGTGCCAGCAGCTTGGGTGGGACAGGTAATCAGCCCCAGCATTTT
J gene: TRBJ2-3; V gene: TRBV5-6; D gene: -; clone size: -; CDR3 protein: CASSFVASTDTQYF; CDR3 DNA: TGTGCCAGCAGCTTCGTAGCTAGCACAGATACGCAGTATTTT
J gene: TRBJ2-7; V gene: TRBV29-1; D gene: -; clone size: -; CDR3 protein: CSGKQGDEQYF; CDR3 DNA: TGCAGCGGAAAACAGGGAGACGAGCAGTACTTC
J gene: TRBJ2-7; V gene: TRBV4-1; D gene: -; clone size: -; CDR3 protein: CASSPLTGMWLSEQYF; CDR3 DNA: TGCGCCAGCAGCCCACTTACAGGGATGTGGTTGAGCGAGCAGTACTTC
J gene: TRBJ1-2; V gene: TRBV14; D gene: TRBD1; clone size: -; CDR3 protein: CASSQADRENYGYTF; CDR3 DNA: TGTGCCAGCAGCCAAGCGGACAGGGAAAACTATGGCTACACCTTC
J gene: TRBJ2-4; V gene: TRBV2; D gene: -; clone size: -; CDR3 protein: CASSLEAGKNIQYF; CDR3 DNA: TGTGCCAGCAGTTTGGAGGCTGGCAAAAACATTCAGTACTTC
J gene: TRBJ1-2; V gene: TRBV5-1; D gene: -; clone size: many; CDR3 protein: CASSLTADGYTF; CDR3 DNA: TGCGCCAGCAGCTTAACAGCGGACGGCTACACCTTC
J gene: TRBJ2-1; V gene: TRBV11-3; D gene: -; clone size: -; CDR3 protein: CASSPYQNNEQFF; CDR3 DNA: TGTGCCAGCAGCCCCTACCAAAACAATGAGCAGTTCTTC
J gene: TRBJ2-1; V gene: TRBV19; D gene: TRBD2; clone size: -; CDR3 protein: CASSTRGDNEQFF; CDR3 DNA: TGTGCCAGTAGTACGCGGGGGGACAATGAGCAGTTCTTC
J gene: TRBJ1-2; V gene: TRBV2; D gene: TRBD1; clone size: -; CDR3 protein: CATEMTGALNYGYTF; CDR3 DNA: TGTGCCACAGAGATGACAGGGGCCTTGAACTATGGCTACACCTTC
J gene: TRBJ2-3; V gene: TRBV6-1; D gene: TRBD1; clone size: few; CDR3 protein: CASSFTGADTQYF; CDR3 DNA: TGTGCCAGCAGTTTCACAGGGGCGGATACGCAGTATTTT